These 7 T cell receptor beta chains were all obtained from the same sample, sequenced in a study of T cells in narcolepsy. Libraries were prepared by immunoSEQ multiplex PCR; TCRdb keeps only in-frame clonotypes and omits some of them. Of tens of thousands of clones in the sample, around 88% were seen once. Specimen: CD45RA- memory CD4+ T cells from PBMCs. The origin of the receptors is a human donor with narcolepsy.

V usage is TRBV7-9 and J usage is TRBJ1-2; D is ambiguous. The CDR3 sequence is 14 residues long. From germline, CDR1 is SEHNR and CDR2 FQNEAQ (reference sequence). Trimming left V 5 bases short and J 2 bases short, with 12 bases between. The DNA of the CDR3 is TGTGCCAGCAGCCCGGGAAACAGCAACTATGGCTACACCTTC. Its protein is CASSPGNSNYGYTF.

The chain joins TRBV30 to TRBJ1-2; D remains ambiguous. Trimming left V 1 base short and J 14 bases short, with 11 bases between. The CDR3 contains 10 residues. Germline values: CDR1 GTSNPN, CDR2 SVGIG (reference sequence). CDR3 nucleotide sequence: TGTGCCTGGAGTGCCTCGAGGTGGACCTTC. Translation: CAWSASRWTF.

The chain combines TRBV19 with TRBJ2-3; D possibly uses TRBD1 or TRBD2 (6 bases each). In germline, CDR1 is LNHDA, CDR2 SQIVND (reference sequence). The V and J ends lost 1 base and 2 bases respectively, with 10 bases between them. The CDR3 totals 15 residues. The CDR3 sequence is CASSIAGAYTDTQYF. In nucleotides, the CDR3 is TGTGCCAGTAGTATAGCGGGGGCTTACACAGATACGCAGTATTTT.

The chain has TRBV2 and TRBJ2-4, with 9 nucleotides matching TRBD1. This CDR3 contains 14 residues. Trimming removed 6 bases from V and 9 bases from J; junction bases left unmatched: 9. Germline CDR1 is SNHLY and CDR2 is FYNNEI. The chain's CDR3 is CASRLQGAKGIQYF. The CDR3, as DNA: TGTGCCAGCAGATTACAGGGGGCGAAAGGCATTCAGTACTTC.

The chain uses TRBV9 and TRBJ2-7; maybe TRBD2 (5 bases). Germline V gene lookup returns CDR1 SGDLS and CDR2 YYNGEE. CDR3 size: 15 residues. V was pared by 0 bases and J by 3 bases, with 13 bases between. The CDR3 DNA follows: TGTGCCAGCAGCGTAGCCGGGGATATCGGCTACGAGCAGTACTTC. Protein sequence: CASSVAGDIGYEQYF.

This clone was counted between two and nine times. The chain joins TRBV19 to TRBJ2-2; D perhaps matches TRBD2 (7 bases). Looked up from germline, CDR1 is LNHDA and CDR2 is SQIVND (reference sequence). Trimming shortened V by 3 bases and J by 0 bases, and 14 bases separated the two germline ends. The CDR3 length is 17 residues. CDR3 bases: TGTGCCAGTAGTATTGGCGGGGGCCCGACGAACACCGGGGAGCTGTTTTTT. It codes for CASSIGGGPTNTGELFF.

This chain joins TRBV12-5 and TRBJ1-5; D possibly corresponds to TRBD1 (5 bases). V was clipped by 6 bases and J by 6 bases, with 9 bases between them. CDR1 LGHNT and CDR2 FRNRAP come from the germline V gene. The CDR3 has 12 residues. CDR3 sequence: CASGQGSQPQHF. CDR3 sequence (DNA): TGTGCTAGTGGGCAGGGAAGTCAGCCCCAGCATTTT.